This TCR beta chain is drawn from a study of OX40 agonist ivuxolimab in advanced cancers. Study-level background: Patient treatment consisted of intravenous ivuxolimab administration every 2 weeks at 0.01 to 10 mg/kg. With a range of about 20 to 79, age averaged about 58 years, and about 83% were male.

The assay was immunoSEQ multiplex PCR, and TCRdb's table has in-frame clones only and misses some. The top ten clones hold more than 8.5% of a sample with 77,000 or so clones, around 90% of them seen once. CDR1 and CDR2 from the germline V gene are MNHEY and SMNVEV (reference sequence). Trimming removed 3 bases from V and 8 bases from J; junction bases left unmatched: 10. The CDR3 consists of 16 residues. This clone was counted a single time. V and J are TRBV27 and TRBJ2-1; 10 bases fit TRBD2. This TCR came from an adult with an advanced solid tumor such as melanoma, head and neck, liver or kidney cancer. Sample: CD4+ or CD8+ T cells sorted from blood, taken in a trial of the OX40 agonist ivuxolimab. CDR3 in amino acids: CASSFAAGGPLDEQFF. The CDR3 region has the DNA TGTGCCAGCAGTTTTGCAGCGGGGGGGCCGTTGGATGAGCAGTTCTTC.